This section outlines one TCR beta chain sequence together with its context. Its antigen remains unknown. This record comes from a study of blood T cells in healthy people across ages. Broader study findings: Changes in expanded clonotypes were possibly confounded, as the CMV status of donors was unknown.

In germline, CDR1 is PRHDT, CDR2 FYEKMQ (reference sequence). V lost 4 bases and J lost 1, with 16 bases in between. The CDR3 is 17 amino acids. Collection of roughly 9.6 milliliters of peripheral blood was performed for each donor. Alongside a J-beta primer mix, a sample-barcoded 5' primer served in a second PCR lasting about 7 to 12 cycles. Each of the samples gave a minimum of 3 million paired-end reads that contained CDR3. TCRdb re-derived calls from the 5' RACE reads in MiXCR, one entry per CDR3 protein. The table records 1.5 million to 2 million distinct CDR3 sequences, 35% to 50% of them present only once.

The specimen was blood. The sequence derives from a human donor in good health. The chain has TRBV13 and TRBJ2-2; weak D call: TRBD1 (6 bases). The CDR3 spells CASSSGVWERNTGELFF. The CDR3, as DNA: TGTGCCAGCAGCTCAGGGGTTTGGGAGAGGAACACCGGGGAGCTGTTTTTT.